The clone carrying this T cell receptor (beta chain) was seen ten or more times. The data were taken from a study of T cells in Graves' hyperthyroidism and ophthalmopathy. Any patient presenting with uncontrolled infection, other autoimmune disease, pregnancy or lactation was left out. RNA transcripts yielded amplified TCR beta CDR3 regions. A set of HTBI primers served as the primers for a first-round RT-PCR of the TCR CDR3. From the multiplex PCR reads, TCRdb called clonotypes with MiXCR, one entry per CDR3 protein. The sample consists of over 500,000 distinct CDR3 sequences, over 15% of them appearing once. Input material: blood. The receptor's source is a woman aged 18-35 years with Graves' ophthalmopathy.

The CDR3 DNA sequence: TGTGCCAGCAGCAGGGTGCCTAGATATGGCTACACCTTC. Protein sequence: CASSRVPRYGYTF. V is TRBV6-1 and J is TRBJ1-2; a possible D gene is TRBD1 (5 bases). This CDR3 region has 13 residues. Germline values: CDR1 MNHNS, CDR2 SASEGT. V was clipped by 6 bases and J by 5 bases, with 13 bases between them.